A selection of T cell receptor beta chains follows, all from one sample in a study of T cell repertoires in cytomegalovirus infection. The antigens these receptors bind are not known. MiXCR was run by TCRdb on the reads, yielding one entry per CDR3 protein. This sample yields approximately 910,000 distinct CDR3 sequences, of which around 30% are seen a single time; around 15% belongs to the top ten. Sequencing used cultured CD8+ T cells from PBMCs, obtained from culture after CMV antigen stimulation. The receptors stem from a human donor in good health (CMV status not recorded). Some clones in this sample may be carry-over from other donors' samples. Each CDR3 is given with its conserved first and last residue. The D gene is left open where the match is weak. Clone sizes are given selectively: once, few, many, or a class where the clone is expanded.

length: 12; J: TRBJ1-2; V: TRBV15; D: NA; size: NA; CDR3: CATSTTSYGYTF; DNA: TGTGCCACCAGCACAACATCCTATGGCTACACCTTC
length: 17; J: TRBJ1-2; V: TRBV6-5; D: TRBD1; size: few; CDR3: CASSHRDRGNPNYGYTF; DNA: TGTGCCAGCAGTCACCGGGACAGGGGCAATCCTAACTATGGCTACACCTTC
length: 15; J: TRBJ2-7; V: TRBV10-3; D: NA; size: NA; CDR3: CAISDPDVSSYEQYF; DNA: TGTGCCATCAGTGACCCGGACGTTAGCTCCTACGAGCAGTACTTC
length: 16; J: TRBJ1-3; V: TRBV20-1; D: NA; size: once; CDR3: CSARDASGSSGNTIYF; DNA: TGCAGTGCTAGAGATGCTTCGGGAAGCTCCGGAAACACCATATATTTT
length: 13; J: TRBJ1-2; V: TRBV29-1; D: NA; size: NA; CDR3: CSVEKGSNYGYTF; DNA: TGCAGCGTTGAGAAGGGGTCAAACTATGGCTACACCTTC
length: 16; J: TRBJ2-3; V: TRBV9; D: NA; size: NA; CDR3: CASSPRSGSSTDTQYF; DNA: TGTGCCAGCAGCCCCCGTAGCGGTTCTAGCACAGATACGCAGTATTTT
length: 15; J: TRBJ2-5; V: TRBV7-9; D: NA; size: many; CDR3: CASSSSGLQKETQYF; DNA: TGTGCCAGCAGCTCCTCCGGACTTCAGAAGGAGACCCAGTACTTC
length: 13; J: TRBJ1-2; V: TRBV6-1; D: NA; size: few; CDR3: CASSPDSNYGYTF; DNA: TGTGCCAGCAGCCCTGACAGTAACTATGGCTACACCTTC
length: 16; J: TRBJ2-7; V: TRBV5-1; D: NA; size: NA; CDR3: CASSLILAIEGSEQYF; DNA: TGCGCCAGCAGCTTGATATTAGCGATAGAGGGTAGCGAGCAGTACTTC
length: 11; J: TRBJ2-7; V: TRBV19; D: NA; size: many; CDR3: CASSIGYEQYF; DNA: TGTGCCAGCAGCATCGGATACGAGCAGTACTTC
length: 12; J: TRBJ2-4; V: TRBV20-1; D: NA; size: NA; CDR3: CSVWTPKNIQYF; DNA: TGCAGTGTTTGGACTCCCAAAAACATTCAGTACTTC
length: 16; J: TRBJ2-2; V: TRBV27; D: TRBD1; size: few; CDR3: CASTPTGGMSTGELFF; DNA: TGTGCCAGCACCCCGACAGGGGGTATGAGCACCGGGGAGCTGTTTTTT
length: 15; J: TRBJ2-5; V: TRBV18; D: NA; size: NA; CDR3: CASSTGPNTGETQYF; DNA: TGTGCCAGCTCAACCGGGCCAAACACGGGGGAGACCCAGTACTTC
length: 17; J: TRBJ1-5; V: TRBV6-2/TRBV6-3; D: NA; size: few; CDR3: CASTPGQGMGSNQPQHF; DNA: TGTGCCAGCACACCTGGTCAGGGCATGGGAAGCAATCAGCCCCAGCATTTT
length: 14; J: TRBJ1-2; V: TRBV6-6; D: TRBD1; size: NA; CDR3: CASSYSATGNGYTF; DNA: TGTGCCAGCAGTTACTCTGCGACAGGGAATGGCTACACCTTC
length: 15; J: TRBJ2-6; V: TRBV9; D: NA; size: NA; CDR3: CASSVEGLPANVLTF; DNA: TGTGCCAGCAGCGTAGAAGGACTTCCGGCCAACGTCCTGACTTTC
length: 16; J: TRBJ2-1; V: TRBV15; D: TRBD1; size: NA; CDR3: CATSSPGTGPYNEQFF; DNA: TGTGCCACCAGCAGCCCCGGGACAGGGCCCTACAATGAGCAGTTCTTC
length: 13; J: TRBJ1-2; V: TRBV12-3/TRBV12-4; D: TRBD1; size: many; CDR3: CASSLGQGRGYTF; DNA: TGTGCCAGCAGTTTAGGACAGGGCCGTGGCTACACCTTC
length: 15; J: TRBJ1-2; V: TRBV7-9; D: NA; size: many; CDR3: CASSVPGRDDYGYTF; DNA: TGTGCCAGCAGCGTACCAGGCAGGGACGACTATGGCTACACCTTC
length: 11; J: TRBJ2-1; V: TRBV7-9; D: NA; size: NA; CDR3: CASSQRYGEFF; DNA: TGTGCCAGCAGCCAGAGATATGGGGAGTTCTTC
length: 17; J: TRBJ2-6; V: TRBV14; D: NA; size: few; CDR3: CASSQGGQHSGANVLTF; DNA: TGTGCCAGCAGCCAAGGGGGACAACACTCTGGGGCCAACGTCCTGACTTTC
length: 16; J: TRBJ1-1; V: TRBV4-1; D: NA; size: few; CDR3: CASSQDRGWENTEAFF; DNA: TGCGCCAGCAGCCAAGATCGAGGGTGGGAGAACACTGAAGCTTTCTTT